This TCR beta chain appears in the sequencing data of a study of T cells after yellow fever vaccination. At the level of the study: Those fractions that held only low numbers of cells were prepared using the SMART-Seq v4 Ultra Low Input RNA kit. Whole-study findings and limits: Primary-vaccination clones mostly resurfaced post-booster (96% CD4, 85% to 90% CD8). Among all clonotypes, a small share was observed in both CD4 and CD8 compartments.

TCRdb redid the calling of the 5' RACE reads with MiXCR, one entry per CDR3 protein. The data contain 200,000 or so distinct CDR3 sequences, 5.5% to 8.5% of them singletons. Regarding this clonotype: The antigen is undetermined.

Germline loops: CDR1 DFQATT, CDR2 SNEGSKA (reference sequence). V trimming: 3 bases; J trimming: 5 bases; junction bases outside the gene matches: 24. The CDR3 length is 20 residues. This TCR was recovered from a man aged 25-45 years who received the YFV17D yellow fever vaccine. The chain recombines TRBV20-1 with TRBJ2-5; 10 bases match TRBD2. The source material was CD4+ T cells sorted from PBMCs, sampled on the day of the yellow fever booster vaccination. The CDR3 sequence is CSASTSRSRASGSRAETQYF. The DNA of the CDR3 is TGCAGTGCTAGCACCTCCCGGTCGAGGGCTAGCGGGAGTAGAGCGGAGACCCAGTACTTC.